Reported below is one T cell receptor (beta chain). The CDR3 is made up of 14 amino acids. CDR1 is SEHNR and CDR2 is FQNEAQ in the germline V gene (reference sequence). Trimming removed 2 bases at V and 2 bases at J, with 9 bases between. The data were taken from a study of CD4+ T cells in melanoma. The assay was immunoSEQ multiplex PCR, and TCRdb's table has in-frame clones only and misses some. The sample includes fewer than 150,000 clones, about nine tenths of them seen just once. The chain has TRBV7-9 and TRBJ2-5; D unclear. The clonotype was recovered from a human donor with melanoma. The CDR3 DNA is TGTGCCAGCAGCTTATTGATGGGACAAGAGACCCAGTACTTC. It is translated as CASSLLMGQETQYF.